This T cell receptor beta chain was found in a study of shared clonotypes between healthy human individuals. Sequencing used immunoSEQ multiplex PCR; TCRdb keeps in-frame clones, though not all of them. The table records 400,000 to 600,000 clones, 70% to 80% of them present only once. Unsorted material relied on tens of millions of PBMCs as the source of genomic DNA. The CDR3 is 12 amino acids. Germline assignment: CDR1 SQVTM and CDR2 ANQGSEA. V gave up 2 bases and J gave up 3 bases, with 8 bases separating them. The sample was PBMCs. This chain links TRBV29-1 with TRBJ2-7; D uncertain. This clonotype was obtained from a woman aged 40 to 50 in good health. Some clones in this sample may be carry-over from other donors' samples. This CDR3 reads CSVEKGRYEQYF. CDR3 nucleotides: TGCAGCGTTGAAAAGGGTCGCTACGAGCAGTACTTC.